Shown below are 27 T cell receptor beta chains from a single sample sequenced in a study of T cells in Graves' hyperthyroidism and ophthalmopathy. Researchers took RNA transcripts and amplified the TCR beta CDR3 regions from them. Carried out on the TCR CDR3, a first-round RT-PCR used the HTBI primer set. One entry per CDR3 protein results from TCRdb running MiXCR on the multiplex PCR reads. The sample lists 500,000 to 650,000 distinct CDR3 sequences, just under 20% occurring once. The sample consisted of blood. Receptors originate from a man aged 40-49 years with Graves' ophthalmopathy.

The chain employs TRBV5-1 and TRBJ1-2; perhaps TRBD1 as D (5 bases). Between the trimmed V and J ends, which lost 0 bases and 5 bases, there was a span of 29 bases. The CDR3 is made up of 20 amino acids. Per germline, CDR1 SGHRS and CDR2 YFSETQ. This CDR3 reads CASSLGSQKGAVTIPYGYTF. For the CDR3, the DNA is TGCGCCAGCAGCTTGGGGTCTCAGAAAGGGGCCGTGACTATCCCTTATGGCTACACCTTC. The whole variable domain, remainder taken from reference TRBV5-1 and TRBJ1-2, is KAGVTQTPRYLIKTRGQQVTLSCSPISGHRSVSWYQQTPGQGLQFLFEYFSETQRNKGNFPGRFSGRQFSNSRSEMNVSTLELGDSALYLCASSLGSQKGAVTIPYGYTFGSGTRLTVV.

Comments on this clonotype: One end of the junction fails to match germline, which may point to a read error. This chain connects TRBV12-5 to TRBJ2-7, with 7 bases lining up with TRBD1. Per germline, CDR1 LGHNT and CDR2 FRNRAP. The CDR3 consists of 13 residues. CDR3 DNA sequence: TGTGCTAGTGGGGGGGACAGCCCCTACGAGAAGTACTTC. It is translated as CASGGDSPYEKYF.

This clonotype was recorded at least ten times. This rearrangement joins TRBV28 to TRBJ2-7, with D perhaps TRBD2 (7 bases). The CDR3 runs 13 residues. Trimming pared 6 bases from V and 3 bases from J, leaving 12 bases between. Germline CDR1 reads MDHEN; CDR2 reads SYDVKM. This CDR3 reads CASSPGGLYEQYF. The CDR3 nucleotides are TGTGCCAGCAGCCCGGGGGGCCTCTACGAGCAGTACTTC. Full variable domain (outside the CDR3, taken from reference TRBV28 and TRBJ2-7): DVKVTQSSRYLVKRTGEKVFLECVQDMDHENMFWYRQDPGLGLRLIYFSYDVKMKEKGDIPEGYSVSREKKERFSLILESASTNQTSMYLCASSPGGLYEQYFGPGTRLTVT.

Ten or more counts support this clonotype. The genes are TRBV12-3 or TRBV12-4 and TRBJ1-1; D ambiguous. The CDR3 extends over 11 amino acids. V gave up 5 bases and J gave up 3 bases, with 4 bases separating them. DNA for the CDR3: TGTGCCAGCAGTATCGACACTGAAGCTTTCTTT. Translating it yields CASSIDTEAFF.

This clonotype was recorded many times. The chain carries TRBV5-1 and TRBJ1-1; weak D call: TRBD1 (5 bases). The CDR3 extends over 16 amino acids. Germline CDR1 is SGHRS and CDR2 is YFSETQ. V gave up 0 bases and J gave up 0 bases, with 12 bases separating them. The CDR3 region has the DNA TGCGCCAGCAGCTTGGTAGGGGCCGTCATGAACACTGAAGCTTTCTTT. Amino acids: CASSLVGAVMNTEAFF.

A few counts support this clonotype. The chain combines TRBV5-1 with TRBJ2-1; 8 nucleotides align to TRBD1. Germline values: CDR1 SGHRS, CDR2 YFSETQ. The CDR3 is 14 residues long. With 4 bases clipped from V and 8 bases from J, the junction kept 8 bases outside the gene matches. The CDR3 DNA reads TGCGCCAGCAGCAGGACCGGGACAGGCGATGAGCAGTTCTTC. Translating gives CASSRTGTGDEQFF.

This clonotype was counted a few times. The chain couples TRBV9 to TRBJ2-7, with 8 bases that match TRBD2. CDR3 length: 14 residues. CDR1 is SGDLS and CDR2 is YYNGEE in the germline V gene. Trimming removed 4 bases from V and 4 bases from J; junction bases left unmatched: 7. The CDR3 reads CASSPGGSQYEQYF. The CDR3 DNA reads as TGTGCCAGCAGCCCGGGGGGGAGCCAATACGAGCAGTACTTC.

The chain couples TRBV6-1 to TRBJ1-4, with D tentatively TRBD1 (5 bases). The CDR3 loop spans 12 amino acids. Germline assignment: CDR1 MNHNS and CDR2 SASEGT. The germline V and J ends were trimmed by 4 bases and 10 bases, with 10 bases remaining between them. Here the CDR3 reads CASSGLRGKLFF. The CDR3 DNA is TGTGCCAGCAGTGGACTTAGGGGAAAACTGTTTTTT.

At least ten counts were recorded for this clonotype. The chain uses TRBV28 and TRBJ2-5; 7 nucleotides line up with TRBD2. Germline assignment: CDR1 MDHEN and CDR2 SYDVKM. V was clipped by 4 bases and J by 4 bases; unmatched bases: 9. This CDR3 contains 15 residues. The DNA of the CDR3 is TGTGCCAGCAGTTCCTCGGGACTAACGTTAGAGACCCAGTACTTC. This gives the protein CASSSSGLTLETQYF.

The chain joins TRBV20-1 to TRBJ1-2, with D possibly TRBD1 on 5 matching bases. V was clipped by 3 bases and J by 0 bases, with 11 bases between them. CDR3 length: 14 residues. Germline-derived CDR1 and CDR2 are DFQATT and SNEGSKA (reference sequence). CDR3 protein: CSASSRQPNYGYTF. The CDR3 bases are TGCAGTGCTAGTTCCCGACAGCCTAACTATGGCTACACCTTC.

CDR3 sequence (DNA): TGCGCCAGCAGGGACCACAGGGGAACTAATGAAAAACTGTTTTTT. Translating gives CASRDHRGTNEKLFF. J is TRBJ1-4 and V is TRBV5-1; 7 nucleotides align to TRBD1. Germline V gene data show CDR1 as SGHRS and CDR2 as YFSETQ. The CDR3 is made up of 15 amino acids. After removal of 5 bases from V and 1 base from J, the junction contained 5 bases not matched to a gene.

The V call is TRBV29-1, the J call TRBJ2-1; TRBD2 aligns across 7 bases. J lost 0 bases, V lost 2 bases, and 13 bases had no gene match. CDR3 length equals 18 residues. CDR1 and CDR2 from the germline V gene are SQVTM and ANQGSEA. CDR3 nucleotides: TGCAGCGTTGAATTCTGGTTCGGGGGGTCTAGCTCCTACAATGAGCAGTTCTTC. Translated, it gives CSVEFWFGGSSSYNEQFF.

The chain uses TRBV9 and TRBJ2-3; TRBD2 might be the D (6 bases). The CDR3 totals 16 residues. The ends were cut back, 0 bases at V and 0 bases at J, with 11 bases in the middle. Germline CDR1 is SGDLS and CDR2 is YYNGEE. The CDR3 spells CASSVERGYSTDTQYF. The CDR3 DNA reads TGTGCCAGCAGCGTAGAACGGGGGTATAGCACAGATACGCAGTATTTT.

In regard to this clonotype: A much more abundant neighbour one base away suggests this may be a read error. This rearrangement joins TRBV12-3 or TRBV12-4 to TRBJ1-5; unclear D gene. The CDR3 extends over 15 amino acids. V shed 6 bases and J shed 3 bases, with 15 bases lying between them. The CDR3 loop is CASRYRGTLNQPQHF. In DNA form, the CDR3 reads TGTGCCAGCAGGTATCGGGGAACCCTCAATCAGCCCCAGCATTTT.

This clonotype came up a few times. The rearrangement links TRBV20-1 to TRBJ1-6; weak D call: TRBD1 (5 bases). The CDR3 loop spans 14 amino acids. V shed 2 bases and J shed 1 base, with 6 bases lying between them. The germline V gene encodes CDR1 DFQATT and CDR2 SNEGSKA (reference sequence). For the CDR3, the DNA is TGCAGTGCTAGACAGGGATCCTATAATTCACCCCTCCACTTT. This translates into CSARQGSYNSPLHF.

This clonotype was seen many times. This rearrangement joins TRBV30 to TRBJ1-3; a weak D match, TRBD1 (5 bases). Germline V gene data show CDR1 as GTSNPN and CDR2 as SVGIG (reference sequence). The CDR3 is 15 amino acids. Trimming shortened V by 6 bases and J by 4 bases, and 19 bases separated the two germline ends. For the CDR3, the DNA is TGTGCCTGTCCTCGCGGGGGAGTCGGGGGAAACACCATATATTTT. Translated: CACPRGGVGGNTIYF.

The DNA of the CDR3 is TGTGCCACCAGTGATTTTGGCGGGAGTCGTAATGAGCAGTTCTTC. It specifies CATSDFGGSRNEQFF. The rearrangement links TRBV24-1 to TRBJ2-1; TRBD2 agrees at 7 bases. V lost 1 base to trimming and J lost 7 bases; unmatched junction nucleotides: 6. The germline V gene encodes CDR1 KGHDR and CDR2 SFDVKD. This CDR3 has 15 residues.

The chain recombines TRBV30 with TRBJ1-1, with unresolved D. V was cut by 3 bases and J by 2 bases, with 13 bases left in between. The germline gives CDR1 GTSNPN, CDR2 SVGIG (reference sequence). CDR3 length: 14 amino acids. The CDR3 reads CAWSLLDINTEAFF. CDR3 DNA: TGTGCCTGGAGCCTCCTTGATATTAACACTGAAGCTTTCTTT.

This clonotype was recorded a few times. V is TRBV3-1 and J is TRBJ2-4; 10 bases match TRBD2. The J segment lost 0 bases and the V segment lost 4 bases, leaving 9 bases of the junction unmatched. Germline CDR1 LGHDT, CDR2 YNNKEL (reference sequence). The CDR3 consists of 18 residues. CDR3: CASSPTSSGGVAKNIQYF. For the CDR3, the DNA is TGTGCCAGCAGCCCTACTTCTAGCGGGGGCGTAGCCAAAAACATTCAGTACTTC. The full variable domain, rest sourced from reference TRBV3-1 and TRBJ2-4, is DTAVSQTPKYLVTQMGNDKSIKCEQNLGHDTMYWYKQDSKKFLKIMFSYNNKELIINETVPNRFSPKSPDKAHLNLHINSLELGDSAVYFCASSPTSSGGVAKNIQYFGAGTRLSVL.

V gene TRBV6-2 or TRBV6-3 combines with J gene TRBJ1-1; no clear D. V lost 7 bases to trimming and J lost 1 base, with 10 bases between them. The CDR3 contains 13 residues. The germline V gene has CDR1 MNHEY and CDR2 SVGEGT. The CDR3 here is CASTRKQNTEAFF. The CDR3 nucleotides read TGTGCCAGCACGAGGAAACAGAACACTGAAGCTTTCTTT.

This clonotype was counted between two and nine times. The rearrangement links TRBV4-2 to TRBJ1-1; no firm D call. V was cut by 2 bases and J by 3 bases, with 13 bases left in between. The CDR3 is 15 residues long. CDR1 and CDR2 from the germline V gene are LGHNA and YNFKEQ. This CDR3 reads CASSQHSGLDTEAFF. In DNA, the CDR3 is TGTGCCAGCAGCCAACATTCCGGACTCGACACTGAAGCTTTCTTT.

This clonotype occurred a few times. The J gene is TRBJ2-3, the V gene TRBV7-3, with 7 nucleotides matching TRBD2. Germline V gene lookup returns CDR1 SGHTA and CDR2 FQGTGA. V was clipped by 4 bases and J by 4 bases; unmatched bases: 5. The CDR3 spans 14 residues. The CDR3 nucleotides are TGTGCCAGCAGCTCCCGCAGCGGGGCAGATACGCAGTATTTT. Protein product: CASSSRSGADTQYF.

This clonotype was recorded at least ten times. The chain employs TRBV10-3 and TRBJ1-4, with a weak D call TRBD1 (6 bases). Germline V CDR1 and CDR2: ENHRY, SYGVKD. The ends were cut back, 1 base at V and 0 bases at J, with 12 bases in the middle. The CDR3 runs to 17 residues. Here the CDR3 reads CAISEYPRTATNEKLFF. In DNA form, the CDR3 reads TGTGCCATCAGTGAGTACCCTCGGACAGCAACTAATGAAAAACTGTTTTTT.

This clonotype has ten or more counts. This sequence joins TRBV12-3 or TRBV12-4 and TRBJ2-3; D gene ambiguous. The CDR3 loop spans 12 amino acids. The V and J ends lost 4 bases and 7 bases respectively, with 9 bases between them. This CDR3 reads CASSSLPHTQYF. The DNA of the CDR3 is TGTGCCAGCAGTTCTCTCCCCCATACGCAGTATTTT.

This clonotype occurred a few times. The rearrangement joins TRBV20-1 to TRBJ2-7, with 8 nucleotides matching TRBD2. The CDR3 extends over 13 amino acids. V lost 0 bases to trimming and J lost 3 bases; unmatched junction nucleotides: 1. CDR1 DFQATT and CDR2 SNEGSKA come from the germline V gene (reference sequence). CDR3 region: CSARDSGDYEQYF. CDR3 DNA: TGCAGTGCTAGAGATAGCGGGGACTACGAGCAGTACTTC.

This clonotype was picked up many times. This sequence joins TRBV11-2 and TRBJ2-3; D remains unclear. Per germline, CDR1 SGHAT and CDR2 FQNNGV. V was shortened by 0 bases and J by 7 bases, with 5 bases between the two germline ends. This CDR3 comprises 12 residues. CDR3 coding DNA: TGTGCCAGCAGCTTAGAGGAAAATACGCAGTATTTT. It yields the protein CASSLEENTQYF. Filled out from reference TRBV11-2 and TRBJ2-3, the complete variable domain reads EAGVAQSPRYKIIEKRQSVAFWCNPISGHATLYWYQQILGQGPKLLIQFQNNGVVDDSQLPKDRFSAERLKGVDSTLKIQPAKLEDSAVYLCASSLEENTQYFGPGTRLTVL.

The chain joins TRBV5-1 to TRBJ1-2; 7 nucleotides align to TRBD1. Germline loops: CDR1 SGHRS, CDR2 YFSETQ. The CDR3 is made up of 18 amino acids. V trimming: 1 base; J trimming: 8 bases; junction bases outside the gene matches: 20. The CDR3 DNA is TGCGCCAGCAGCTTGCCCCGACAGGGTAGGAGCAATTTGGGCGGCTACACCTTC. This translates into CASSLPRQGRSNLGGYTF.